Listed below are T cell receptor beta chains from one sample, sequenced in a study of blood T cell repertoires in COVID-19. The repertoire was sequenced with immunoSEQ multiplex PCR; TCRdb's copy has only in-frame clones and lacks some. The table has approximately 210,000 clones, over 70% seen once. Material: peripheral blood. Every receptor here comes from a man over 45 with active or convalescent COVID-19. Each CDR3 is given with its conserved first and last residue. The order of the fields is V gene, D gene, J gene, CDR3 length, CDR3 protein, CDR3 DNA. D genes are given only for firm matches.

TRBV6-5	-	TRBJ1-1	14	CASSYSGGDTEAFF	TGTGCCAGCAGTTACTCTGGAGGCGACACTGAAGCTTTCTTT
TRBV3-1/TRBV3-2	TRBD2	TRBJ2-3	14	CASSRTSGVDTQYF	TGTGCCAGCAGCCGGACTAGCGGGGTGGATACGCAGTATTTT
TRBV7-9	TRBD1	TRBJ2-1	14	CASSIQGMAVGQFF	TGTGCCAGCAGCATACAGGGGATGGCTGTTGGACAGTTCTTC
TRBV7-8	-	TRBJ1-3	16	CASSSLEKGSGNTIYF	TGTGCCAGCAGCTCCTTAGAGAAGGGGTCTGGAAACACCATATATTTT
TRBV5-8	TRBD2	TRBJ2-1	15	CASKTGTSASYEQFF	TGTGCCAGCAAGACCGGGACTAGCGCATCCTATGAGCAGTTCTTC
TRBV7-6	TRBD1	TRBJ1-2	14	CASSSPSQGGGYTF	TGTGCCAGCAGCTCTCCGTCGCAGGGGGGTGGCTACACCTTC
TRBV5-1	-	TRBJ2-7	14	CASSGSTQGRGQYF	TGCGCCAGCAGCGGCTCGACACAGGGACGGGGGCAGTACTTC
TRBV9	TRBD2	TRBJ2-5	15	CASSLSGSGGETQYF	TGTGCCAGCAGCCTGAGCGGGAGTGGAGGAGAGACCCAGTACTTC
TRBV20-1	TRBD2	TRBJ2-1	12	CSASSGRDEQFF	TGCAGTGCTAGTAGCGGGAGAGATGAGCAGTTCTTC
TRBV2	TRBD1	TRBJ2-1	14	CASSEGQAYNEQFF	TGTGCCAGCAGTGAGGGACAGGCTTACAATGAGCAGTTCTTC
TRBV11-2	TRBD1	TRBJ2-7	15	CASSLTGTETYEQYF	TGTGCCAGCAGCCTAACCGGGACAGAGACCTACGAGCAGTACTTC
TRBV24-1	-	TRBJ1-5	12	CATSDGDQPQHF	TGTGCCACCAGTGATGGAGATCAGCCCCAGCATTTT
TRBV7-9	TRBD2	TRBJ2-7	15	CASSGAGLAVYEQYF	TGTGCCAGCAGCGGGGCCGGACTAGCTGTGTACGAGCAGTACTTC